This note documents a single TCR beta chain sequence. Its antigen is still unknown. The record originates from a study of monozygotic twins with inflammatory bowel disease. Study observations and caveats: Differences in immunosuppressive treatment may have been a source of added variability in patient repertoires.

The CDR3 totals 18 residues. Germline CDR1 SNHLY, CDR2 FYNNEI. PCR of TCRalpha and TCRbeta cDNA was nested, with two rounds of roughly 16 and 10 cycles. TCRdb reprocessed the 5' RACE reads, keeping one entry per CDR3 protein, no DNA. The table lists some 200,000 distinct CDR3 sequences. Researchers collected approximately 2.5 ml of blood per donor. The sequence was collected from a human donor with ulcerative colitis or Crohn's disease, or a healthy co-twin of an affected twin (not recorded which). Input material: blood. V and J are TRBV2 and TRBJ2-2; TCRdb indicates TRBD1, and absent DNA this call remains unverified. CDR3 in amino acids: CASSLLGGTHRNTGELFF.